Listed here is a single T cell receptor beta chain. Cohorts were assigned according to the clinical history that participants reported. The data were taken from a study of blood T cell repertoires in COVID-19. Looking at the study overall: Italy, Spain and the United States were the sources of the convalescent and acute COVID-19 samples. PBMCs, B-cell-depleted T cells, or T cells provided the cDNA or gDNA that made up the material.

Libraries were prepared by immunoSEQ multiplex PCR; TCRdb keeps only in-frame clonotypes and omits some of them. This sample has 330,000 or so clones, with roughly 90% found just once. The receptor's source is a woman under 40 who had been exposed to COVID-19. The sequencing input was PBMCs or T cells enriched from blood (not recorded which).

The CDR3 reads CASSIVGGPGELFF. The CDR3 DNA reads as TGTGCCAGTAGTATTGTGGGAGGTCCCGGGGAGCTGTTTTTT. The chain uses TRBV19 and TRBJ2-2, with D perhaps TRBD2 (6 bases). The CDR3 sequence is 14 residues long. Germline lookup yields CDR1 LNHDA and CDR2 SQIVND (reference sequence). The V end lost 3 bases, the J end lost 6 bases, and 11 bases lay between the germline ends.